Detailed here is one T cell receptor beta chain. This CDR3 has 13 residues. With 4 bases clipped from V and 8 bases from J, the junction kept 6 bases outside the gene matches. In germline, CDR1 is SGDLS, CDR2 YYNGEE. The data are from a study of blood T cell repertoires in COVID-19. Overall study context: Donors in the United States, Italy and Spain gave samples during acute or convalescent COVID-19. Sample material is recorded as cDNA or gDNA derived from T cells, B-cell-depleted T cells, or PBMCs.

In the source study's methods: The authors estimated nucleated cell counts from reference gene primer amplification. Profiling relied on immunoSEQ multiplex PCR, and the TCRdb table lists in-frame clones only, not all of them. The DNA was the basis for D and trimming; V, J and clone size are from that table. Of about 310,000 clones listed, approximately 87% are singletons. The sequence came from a woman aged 25 to 39 with COVID-19, enrolled during active disease. J is TRBJ1-2 and V is TRBV9; 9 bases are shared with TRBD1. Specimen: peripheral blood. The CDR3 sequence is CASSPGQGWGYTF. For the CDR3, the DNA is TGTGCCAGCAGCCCGGGACAGGGCTGGGGCTACACCTTC. The full variable domain, completed using reference TRBV9 and TRBJ1-2, is DSGVTQTPKHLITATGQRVTLRCSPRSGDLSVYWYQQSLDQGLQFLIQYYNGEERAKGNILERFSAQQFPDLHSELNLSSLELGDSALYFCASSPGQGWGYTFGSGTRLTVV.